One T cell receptor beta chain is described in this entry. The antigen is not known. Assay used: immunoSEQ multiplex PCR; TCRdb lists only in-frame clones, some missing. Here the sample spans around 60,000 clones, around nine tenths being singletons. CDR3 size: 16 residues. With 2 bases clipped from V and 10 bases from J, the junction kept 8 bases outside the gene matches. In germline, CDR1 is LNHDA, CDR2 SQIVND (reference sequence). This specimen comes from a study of OX40 agonist ivuxolimab in advanced cancers. Overall study context: Dose-escalation patients were diagnosed with hepatocellular carcinoma, melanoma, renal cell cancer or head and neck cancer. The study's findings and limits: Partial responders dosed at 0.1-3.0 mg/kg displayed clonal expansion ranking among the lowest. Clones of CD4+ and CD8+ blood T cells grew by week 6 at doses of 0.1 to 3.0 mg/kg.

Patients who had autoimmune disease history or got systemic immunosuppression were left out. The chain couples TRBV19 to TRBJ2-1; 13 bases are shared with TRBD2. The sequence derives from an adult with an advanced solid tumor such as melanoma, head and neck, liver or kidney cancer. Here the sequenced sample was CD4+ or CD8+ T cells sorted from blood, taken in a trial of the OX40 agonist ivuxolimab. The CDR3 sequence is CASSILRTSGSGEQFF. CDR3 DNA sequence: TGTGCCAGTAGTATACTCCGGACTAGCGGGAGTGGGGAGCAGTTCTTC.